This T cell receptor beta chain was observed in a study of cytomegalovirus exposure and HLA in healthy donors. Findings of the study overall: For TCR beta chains, V- and J-gene trimming was later linked to a missense DCLRE1C variant. By a later analysis, the bulk of CMV-associated TCR beta chains appeared HLA-restricted. It was in a later analysis that TCR association rates were seen to vary by HLA locus, highest for DRB1 and lowest for HLA-C. For most TCR beta V segments, an earlier analysis put the productive rate at about 87% or about 30% of the time.

This clone was observed a handful of times. The antigen is unknown. Deletions cut 2 bases from V and 4 bases from J, with 8 bases between. Germline lookup yields CDR1 ENHRY and CDR2 SYGVKD. The CDR3 extends over 13 amino acids. PCR was performed using 60 Vbeta and 13 Jbeta primers. Measured with immunoSEQ multiplex PCR; TCRdb has only the in-frame clones, and not every one. The sample comprises 130,000 or so clones, 8.5% of which are singletons, and around 5.5% rests with the top ten. Sequenced input: PBMCs. The rearrangement uses TRBV10-3 and TRBJ1-1; D gene ambiguous. This receptor was taken from a man between 40 and 49 years old in good health and CMV-seronegative. The CDR3 protein is CAISEIPGTEAFF. CDR3 coding DNA: TGTGCCATCAGTGAGATTCCCGGCACTGAAGCTTTCTTT.